The 30 T cell receptor beta chains in this list originate from one sample, sequenced in a study of blood T cells in healthy people across ages. A second PCR, run for about 7 to 11 cycles, used a sample-barcoded 5' primer plus a J-beta primer mix. TCRdb itself ran the 5' RACE reads through MiXCR, one entry per CDR3 protein. There are fewer than 600,000 distinct CDR3 sequences in the sample; roughly a quarter occur only once, and 3% to 4% lies in the top ten. The same specimen was also included in a second study, on T cells of mothers and their children.

The sample was blood. Receptors originate from a boy between 2 and 10 years old in good health.

This rearrangement joins TRBV6-4 to TRBJ2-3, with no clear D. Germline V gene sequence: CDR1 MRHNA, CDR2 SNTAGT. This CDR3 comprises 15 residues. V gave up 2 bases and J gave up 0 bases, with 9 bases separating them. CDR3 DNA: TGTGCCAGCAGTGACGGAAGGGCGAGCACAGATACGCAGTATTTT. Translation gives CASSDGRASTDTQYF.

This clonotype was observed a handful of times. The chain employs TRBV2 and TRBJ1-2; 9 positions match TRBD1. Losses at the gene ends were 9 bases for V and 3 bases for J; bases not matched to a gene: 11. The CDR3 has 15 amino acids. Per germline, CDR1 SNHLY and CDR2 FYNNEI. The CDR3 region has the DNA TGTGCCAGGGGCGGAAGGGGACAGGGTCACTATGGCTACACCTTC. Amino acid sequence: CARGGRGQGHYGYTF.

This clonotype was seen a handful of times. The chain uses TRBV7-2 and TRBJ1-5, with D unresolved. Trimming left V 5 bases short and J 0 bases short, with 14 bases between. This CDR3 region has 16 residues. Germline V lookup: CDR1 SGHTA, CDR2 FQGNSA. DNA for the CDR3: TGTGCCAGCAGCCCATTCGGATCTTATAGCAATCAGCCCCAGCATTTT. Its translation: CASSPFGSYSNQPQHF. The full variable domain, rest sourced from reference TRBV7-2 and TRBJ1-5, is GAGVSQSPSNKVTEKGKDVELRCDPISGHTALYWYRQSLGQGLEFLIYFQGNSAPDKSGLPSDRFSAERTGGSVSTLTIQRTQQEDSAVYLCASSPFGSYSNQPQHFGDGTRLSIL.

This clonotype was seen only a few times. This chain connects TRBV9 to TRBJ1-3, with a tentative D call TRBD1 (5 bases). The germline V gene has CDR1 SGDLS and CDR2 YYNGEE. This CDR3 has 16 residues. V lost 0 bases and J 0 bases, leaving 10 bases between the germline ends. The CDR3 loop reads CASSVAGDPSGNTIYF. Here the CDR3 DNA reads TGTGCCAGCAGCGTAGCTGGGGACCCCTCTGGAAACACCATATATTTT.

This clonotype was observed a few times. The chain has TRBV28 and TRBJ2-5; TRBD2 matches 12 bases. The last part of the DNA fits TRBJ2-1 better; the J call may be wrong. Germline CDR1 MDHEN, CDR2 SYDVKM. The CDR3 extends over 15 amino acids. The CDR3 region is CASSFSLAGGNEQFF. CDR3 nucleotide sequence: TGTGCCAGCAGTTTTTCACTAGCGGGAGGCAATGAGCAGTTCTTC.

The chain is built from TRBV6-6 and TRBJ1-1; no reliable D call. The CDR3 sequence is 12 residues long. Trimming took off 1 base at V and 3 bases at J, with 3 bases between the two ends. Germline V gives CDR1 MNHNY, CDR2 SVGAGI (reference sequence). CDR3 amino acids: CASSYWYTEAFF. DNA for the CDR3: TGTGCCAGCAGTTACTGGTACACTGAAGCTTTCTTT.

The sample holds one count of this clonotype. The J gene is TRBJ2-7, the V gene TRBV5-5; D gene ambiguous. Trimming stripped 1 base from V and 6 bases from J, with 17 bases between. Germline V gene lookup returns CDR1 SGHKS and CDR2 YYEKEE (reference sequence). The CDR3 runs to 15 residues. The CDR3 DNA follows: TGTGCCAGCAGCTTGCCCGGATCCGCCCTGGTCGAGCAGTACTTC. It specifies CASSLPGSALVEQYF.

This clonotype has just a few counts. The rearrangement uses TRBV5-5 and TRBJ2-6; a possible D gene is TRBD1 (5 bases). The CDR3 consists of 16 residues. V was pared by 0 bases and J by 2 bases, with 9 bases between. CDR1 and CDR2 from the germline V gene are SGHKS and YYEKEE (reference sequence). The CDR3 here is CASSLESGPGANVLTF. CDR3 DNA sequence: TGTGCCAGCAGCTTGGAGTCAGGGCCTGGGGCCAACGTCCTGACTTTC.

This clonotype was found many times. The V gene is TRBV4-1, the J gene TRBJ2-7; D not certain. CDR3 size: 14 residues. Trimming removed 3 bases at V and 3 bases at J, with 12 bases between. Germline V gives CDR1 MGHRA, CDR2 YSYEKL. CDR3 coding DNA: TGCGCCAGCAGCCAGCACCCGAGACTCTACGAGCAGTACTTC. Its translation is CASSQHPRLYEQYF.

The chain has TRBV29-1 and TRBJ1-2; a possible D gene is TRBD1 (5 bases). Germline V gene sequence: CDR1 SQVTM, CDR2 ANQGSEA. The CDR3 is made up of 13 amino acids. Trimming shortened V by 4 bases and J by 4 bases, and 13 bases separated the two germline ends. The CDR3 sequence: CSVGGTDSYGYTF. The CDR3 DNA is TGCAGCGTTGGAGGGACGGACTCCTATGGCTACACCTTC.

This clonotype was observed a few times. This may come from a read error, since a much larger clone is one base off. This chain connects TRBV7-2 to TRBJ2-5; D is ambiguous. This CDR3 is built from 14 residues. The V gene's germline CDR1 is SGHTA and CDR2 FQGNSA. Trimming removed 3 bases at V and 1 base at J, with 9 bases between. CDR3: CTSSFGGPQETQYF. The CDR3 bases are TGTACCAGCAGCTTCGGCGGACCCCAAGAGACCCAGTACTTC.

A few counts support this clonotype. The chain couples TRBV20-1 to TRBJ2-7, with 13 bases fitting TRBD2. J was trimmed by 7 bases and V by 1 base; bases with no gene match: 4. The germline V gene encodes CDR1 DFQATT and CDR2 SNEGSKA (reference sequence). This CDR3 contains 14 residues. CDR3 region: CSARGTSGSWEQYF. The CDR3 DNA sequence: TGCAGTGCTAGAGGGACTAGCGGGAGTTGGGAGCAGTACTTC.

In its sample, this clonotype was seen a few times. V is TRBV10-3 and J is TRBJ2-7; TRBD2 aligns across 13 bases. The germline V gene has CDR1 ENHRY and CDR2 SYGVKD. The CDR3 totals 14 residues. V was pared by 6 bases and J by 5 bases, with 4 bases of the junction left unmatched. CDR3 sequence (DNA): TGTGCCATCAGGCCCGGACTAGCGGGAGACGAGCAGTACTTC. Protein product: CAIRPGLAGDEQYF.

This clonotype was found a few times. The J gene is TRBJ2-7, the V gene TRBV7-8; D not certain. CDR3 length: 11 amino acids. Trimming took 5 bases from V and 4 from J, leaving 6 bases between them. Looked up from germline, CDR1 is SGHVS and CDR2 is FQNEAQ. CDR3 in amino acids: CASSARYEQYF. DNA for the CDR3: TGTGCCAGCAGCGCCCGGTACGAGCAGTACTTC.

This clonotype was seen only a few times. The V and J genes are TRBV10-3 and TRBJ2-1; 12 bases are shared with TRBD2. The CDR3 consists of 16 residues. Trimming removed 5 bases from V and 4 bases from J; junction bases left unmatched: 6. The germline V gene has CDR1 ENHRY and CDR2 SYGVKD. CDR3 loop: CAISPGLAGYYNEQFF. The CDR3 region has the DNA TGTGCCATCAGTCCTGGACTAGCGGGGTATTACAATGAGCAGTTCTTC.

The chain couples TRBV7-9 to TRBJ1-5; D perhaps matches TRBD1 (5 bases). The CDR3 is 15 amino acids. Germline-derived CDR1 and CDR2 are SEHNR and FQNEAQ (reference sequence). Trimming took off 1 base at V and 0 bases at J, with 7 bases between the two ends. CDR3 sequence (DNA): TGTGCCAGCAGCTTAGACAGGAGTAGCAATCAGCCCCAGCATTTT. This gives the protein CASSLDRSSNQPQHF.

V gene TRBV10-3 combines with J gene TRBJ1-2; D gene uncertain. The CDR3 is 15 residues long. From germline, CDR1 is ENHRY and CDR2 SYGVKD. V dropped 10 bases and J dropped 3 bases, with 21 bases sitting between them. The CDR3 protein is CATRIDALTDYGYTF. The CDR3 nucleotides are TGTGCCACCCGGATCGACGCCTTAACGGACTATGGCTACACCTTC.

The chain carries TRBV9 and TRBJ2-1; D is possibly TRBD1 or TRBD2 (5 bases each). The CDR3 is made up of 17 amino acids. CDR1 is SGDLS and CDR2 is YYNGEE in the germline V gene. Trimming removed 0 bases at V and 0 bases at J, with 13 bases between. CDR3 amino acids: CASSVEWGKGSYNEQFF. Here the CDR3 DNA reads TGTGCCAGCAGCGTAGAATGGGGGAAAGGCTCCTACAATGAGCAGTTCTTC. The full variable domain, with the rest looked up from reference TRBV9 and TRBJ2-1, is DSGVTQTPKHLITATGQRVTLRCSPRSGDLSVYWYQQSLDQGLQFLIQYYNGEERAKGNILERFSAQQFPDLHSELNLSSLELGDSALYFCASSVEWGKGSYNEQFFGPGTRLTVL.

This clonotype was observed a handful of times. The genes are TRBV9 and TRBJ2-3; 9 bases align to TRBD2. With 4 bases clipped from V and 4 bases from J, the junction kept 10 bases outside the gene matches. Per germline, CDR1 SGDLS and CDR2 YYNGEE. The CDR3 has 16 residues. The CDR3 is CASSLGLAKPSDTQYF. CDR3 DNA: TGTGCCAGCAGCCTCGGACTAGCGAAGCCCTCAGATACGCAGTATTTT.

This clonotype was seen a handful of times. The rearrangement uses TRBV6-5 and TRBJ1-2; 12 nucleotides line up with TRBD1. The trim removed 7 bases at V and 10 bases at J, leaving 10 bases unmatched. This CDR3 region has 14 residues. Germline CDR1 MNHEY, CDR2 SVGAGI. The CDR3 nucleotides read TGTGCCAGCAAGGGGACAGGGGGCGGAGGACTCTACACCTTC. Protein: CASKGTGGGGLYTF.

The V call is TRBV7-9, the J call TRBJ1-4; 7 nucleotides align to TRBD1. Per the germline V gene, CDR1 is SEHNR and CDR2 is FQNEAQ (reference sequence). The CDR3 is made up of 14 amino acids. Losses at the gene ends were 3 bases for V and 8 bases for J; bases not matched to a gene: 6. CDR3 nucleotide sequence: TGTGCCAGCAGCTTCACAGGGGCCCGGGAAAAACTGTTTTTT. As protein: CASSFTGAREKLFF.

The V call is TRBV6-1, the J call TRBJ1-6; D is unresolved. CDR1 is MNHNS and CDR2 is SASEGT in the germline V gene. The CDR3 consists of 16 residues. The V gene lost 8 bases and the J gene lost 4 bases, with 18 bases spanning the gap. The CDR3 nucleotides are TGTGCCAGCGTGGTGAGGGTAACGGGGTATAATTCACCCCTCCACTTT. Its protein is CASVVRVTGYNSPLHF.

This clonotype was picked up a small number of times. This chain joins TRBV5-1 and TRBJ2-5; the D gene is possibly TRBD2 (6 bases). CDR1 and CDR2 from the germline V gene are SGHRS and YFSETQ. The CDR3 totals 15 residues. The V end was cut by 4 bases, the J end by 5 bases, with 18 bases between. DNA for the CDR3: TGCGCCAGCAGCCCGCGCGGGGCTCTTCTGGAGACCCAGTACTTC. Translating it yields CASSPRGALLETQYF.

This chain connects TRBV4-3 to TRBJ2-1, with D hard to call. Germline V gives CDR1 LGHNA, CDR2 YSLEER. CDR3 length: 16 amino acids. Trimming cost V 4 bases and J 4 bases, with 17 bases left between them. CDR3 coding DNA: TGCGCCAGCAGCCTCGACTCCCCTTCTTTATACAATGAGCAGTTCTTC. Its protein product is CASSLDSPSLYNEQFF.

The V call is TRBV30, the J call TRBJ2-7, with D perhaps given as TRBD1 or TRBD2 (6 bases each). The CDR3 is made up of 14 amino acids. Deletions cut 3 bases from V and 4 bases from J, with 16 bases between. Germline-derived CDR1 and CDR2 are GTSNPN and SVGIG (reference sequence). The CDR3 nucleotides are TGTGCCTGGAGGCCTTGGGGGGCGGGGTACGAGCAGTACTTC. This encodes CAWRPWGAGYEQYF.

This clonotype was found many times. The chain carries TRBV20-1 and TRBJ2-5; D ambiguous. V lost 6 bases and J lost 4, with 12 bases in between. CDR3 length: 12 amino acids. Germline CDR1 reads DFQATT; CDR2 reads SNEGSKA (reference sequence). The chain's CDR3 is CSAREGRETQYF. DNA of the CDR3: TGCAGTGCCCGAGAAGGGCGAGAGACCCAGTACTTC.

The rearrangement uses TRBV12-5 and TRBJ2-7; D is unresolved. Germline assignment: CDR1 LGHNT and CDR2 FRNRAP. The CDR3 spans 11 residues. V lost 0 bases, J lost 7 bases, and 4 bases lay in between. CDR3 sequence: CASGLVYEQYF. Written as DNA, the CDR3 is TGTGCTAGTGGTTTGGTGTATGAGCAGTACTTC.

J is TRBJ1-5 and V is TRBV12-3 or TRBV12-4, with D maybe TRBD1 (6 bases). Trimming took off 5 bases at V and 2 bases at J, with 16 bases between the two ends. This CDR3 spans 16 amino acids. The CDR3 loop is CASSPLTGGGNQPQHF. The CDR3 nucleotides are TGTGCCAGCAGTCCCCTGACAGGCGGCGGCAATCAGCCCCAGCATTTT.

The V gene is TRBV7-2, the J gene TRBJ1-1, with 8 bases fitting TRBD1. Germline values: CDR1 SGHTA, CDR2 FQGNSA. This CDR3 comprises 14 residues. Trimming took 3 bases from V and 5 from J; bases not matched to a gene: 5. CDR3: CASSFTGTGTEAFF. CDR3 DNA: TGTGCCAGCAGCTTCACAGGGACAGGAACTGAAGCTTTCTTT.

The chain has TRBV7-9 and TRBJ2-5, with D perhaps matching TRBD2 (5 bases). The DNA matches TRBJ2-1 better at its end, which makes the J call doubtful. This CDR3 region has 15 residues. Germline V gene lookup returns CDR1 SEHNR and CDR2 FQNEAQ (reference sequence). This CDR3 is CASSSPRGRNNEQFF. CDR3 coding DNA: TGTGCCAGCAGCTCACCGCGTGGGAGAAACAATGAGCAGTTCTTC.